These 4 T cell receptor beta chains originate from one sample sequenced in a study of CD8 T cells in Susac syndrome. RNA amounts of roughly 0.5 to 1 ug underwent reverse transcription with random hexamers. TCRdb redid the calling of the immunoSEQ multiplex PCR reads with MiXCR, one entry per CDR3 protein. The sample lists tens of thousands of distinct CDR3 sequences, over 75% occurring once. Sequencing used CD8+ T cells from PBMCs. These receptors all stem from a human donor with multiple sclerosis.

This clonotype was recorded a few times. The gene calls are TRBV6-6 and TRBJ1-2; D is undetermined. Germline CDR1 and CDR2: MNHNY and SVGAGI (reference sequence). The CDR3 extends over 15 amino acids. The V end lost 6 bases, the J end lost 4 bases, and 18 bases lay between the germline ends. Written as DNA, the CDR3 is TGTGCCAGCAGCCCAGACCTCTCGGGGTTCTATGGCTACACCTTC. It yields the protein CASSPDLSGFYGYTF.

The chain joins TRBV3-1 to TRBJ2-2; D remains ambiguous. The CDR3 spans 14 residues. V was trimmed by 1 base and J by 5 bases, leaving 8 bases between them. Germline V CDR1 and CDR2: LGHDT, YNNKEL (reference sequence). The CDR3 region is CASSQVPGTGELFF. CDR3 nucleotides: TGTGCCAGCAGCCAAGTTCCCGGGACCGGGGAGCTGTTTTTT.

This chain links TRBV27 with TRBJ1-1, with a possible D match to TRBD1 (6 bases). The V end lost 8 bases, the J end lost 3 bases, and 22 bases lay between the germline ends. The CDR3 is 16 amino acids. Germline CDR1 reads MNHEY; CDR2 reads SMNVEV (reference sequence). The CDR3 region is CASQRERGQGYTEAFF. The DNA for the CDR3 is TGTGCCAGCCAAAGGGAGCGGGGACAAGGGTACACTGAAGCTTTCTTT.

This clonotype was picked up one time. V and J are TRBV5-1 and TRBJ2-5, with no clear D. Germline CDR1 and CDR2: SGHRS and YFSETQ. V was trimmed by 3 bases and J by 1 base, leaving 13 bases between them. This CDR3 contains 15 residues. CDR3 nucleotide sequence: TGCGCCAGCAGCTCCGTAGGTGAGGCCCAAGAGACCCAGTACTTC. Amino acid sequence: CASSSVGEAQETQYF.